These 4 T cell receptor beta chains came from one sample sequenced in a study of blood T cells in healthy people across ages. Together with a sample-barcoded 5' primer, a J-beta primer mix was included in a second PCR lasting about 6 to 11 cycles. TCRdb reprocessed the 5' RACE reads with MiXCR, giving one entry per CDR3 protein. The data show about 1,400,000 distinct CDR3 sequences, 59% seen once. Specimen: blood. The receptor source for this set is a man aged 18 to 35 in good health.

The V call is TRBV6-5, the J call TRBJ2-1, with a weak D call TRBD1 (5 bases). Trimming shortened V by 6 bases and J by 8 bases, and 17 bases separated the two germline ends. The CDR3 has 14 residues. The germline V gene encodes CDR1 MNHEY and CDR2 SVGAGI. CDR3 sequence (DNA): TGTGCCAGCAGCCGCGCGTGGGGCGCGTATGAGCAGTTCTTC. Its protein product is CASSRAWGAYEQFF.

Of note for this clonotype: Germline and junction disagree at one end, which may indicate a read error. The chain has TRBV7-9 and TRBJ1-6; no clear D gene. The CDR3 has 15 residues. Germline V gene sequence: CDR1 SEHNR, CDR2 FQNEAQ (reference sequence). CDR3 bases: TGTGCCAGCGGCTTGACCGGGCCCGGTTTTTCACCCCTCCACTTT. It codes for CASGLTGPGFSPLHF.

This clonotype was found a few times. The CDR3 reads CASSKPQGSETQYF. For the CDR3, the DNA is TGTGCCAGCAGCAAGCCGCAGGGATCAGAGACCCAGTACTTC. This chain uses TRBV6-6 with TRBJ2-5, with D possibly being TRBD1 (5 bases). Germline lookup yields CDR1 MNHNY and CDR2 SVGAGI (reference sequence). The CDR3 consists of 14 residues. Trimming removed 6 bases from V and 4 bases from J, with 15 bases in between.

This clonotype was seen once. This chain joins TRBV27 and TRBJ2-1; D ambiguous. Germline CDR1 and CDR2: MNHEY and SMNVEV (reference sequence). This CDR3 contains 12 residues. Trimming cost V 3 bases and J 9 bases, with 9 bases left between them. The CDR3 nucleotides are TGTGCCAGCAGTTTCGGCGATCGTGAGCAGTTCTTC. Translated, it gives CASSFGDREQFF.